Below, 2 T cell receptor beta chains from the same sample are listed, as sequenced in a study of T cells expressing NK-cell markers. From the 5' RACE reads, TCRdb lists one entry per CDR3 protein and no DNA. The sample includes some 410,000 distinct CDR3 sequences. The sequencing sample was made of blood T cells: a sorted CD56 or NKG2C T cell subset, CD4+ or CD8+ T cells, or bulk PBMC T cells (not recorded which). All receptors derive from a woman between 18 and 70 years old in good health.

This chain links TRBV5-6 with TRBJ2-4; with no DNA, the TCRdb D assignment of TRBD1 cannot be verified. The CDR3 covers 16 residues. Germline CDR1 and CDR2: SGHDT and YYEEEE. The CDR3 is CASSGQGAAAKNIQYF.

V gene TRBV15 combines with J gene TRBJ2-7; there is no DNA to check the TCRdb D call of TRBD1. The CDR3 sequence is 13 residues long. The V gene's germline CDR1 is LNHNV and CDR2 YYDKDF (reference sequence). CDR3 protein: CATSQDRAYEQYF.